The 20 T cell receptor beta chains below were found in one sample sequenced in a study of blood T cells in healthy people across ages. It was with a sample-barcoded 5' primer and a J-beta primer mix that a second PCR of about 7 to 12 cycles was run. TCRdb reprocessed the 5' RACE reads via MiXCR and lists one record per CDR3 protein. The sample has roughly 2 million distinct CDR3 sequences; less than 50% are singletons. Sequencing used blood. The receptors here all came from a woman aged 40-49 years in good health.

There are a few counts of this clonotype. The CDR3: CASSQGVGTQYF. Written as DNA, the CDR3 is TGCGCCAGCAGCCAAGGTGTCGGTACGCAGTATTTT. The rearrangement links TRBV4-3 to TRBJ2-3; the D is unclear. Trimming removed 1 base from V and 8 bases from J, with 7 bases in between. This CDR3 is 12 amino acids long. CDR1 and CDR2 from the germline V gene are LGHNA and YSLEER.

This CDR3 is CASSLYQGNPSYNEQYF. The CDR3 DNA reads as TGTGCCAGCAGCTTATATCAAGGGAACCCTTCCTACAATGAGCAGTACTTC. V and J are TRBV5-6 and TRBJ2-1; no clear D. The better agreement between TRBJ2-7 and the DNA end casts doubt on the J call. The CDR3 has 17 residues. Looked up from germline, CDR1 is SGHDT and CDR2 is YYEEEE.

This clonotype turned up a few times. This sequence joins TRBV7-2 and TRBJ1-2; D not certain. V was shortened by 6 bases and J by 5 bases, with 13 bases between the two germline ends. CDR1 is SGHTA, CDR2 FQGNSA, per germline. This CDR3 region has 13 residues. The CDR3 loop is CASSSGLGYGYTF. Written as DNA, the CDR3 is TGTGCCAGCAGTTCCGGGCTGGGGTATGGCTACACCTTC. The whole variable domain, filled in from reference TRBV7-2 and TRBJ1-2, reads GAGVSQSPSNKVTEKGKDVELRCDPISGHTALYWYRQSLGQGLEFLIYFQGNSAPDKSGLPSDRFSAERTGGSVSTLTIQRTQQEDSAVYLCASSSGLGYGYTFGSGTRLTVV.

The chain couples TRBV4-3 to TRBJ1-2, with a tentative D call TRBD1 (5 bases). The germline CDR1 and CDR2 sequences are LGHNA and YSLEER. V lost 1 base and J lost 6, with 12 bases in between. The CDR3 spans 14 residues. CDR3 protein: CASSQGRGGDGYTF. CDR3 DNA: TGCGCCAGCAGCCAAGGGCGAGGAGGGGATGGCTACACCTTC.

This clonotype has a handful of counts. The chain joins TRBV4-3 to TRBJ2-4; weak D call: TRBD2 (5 bases). The CDR3 is made up of 14 amino acids. Germline assignment: CDR1 LGHNA and CDR2 YSLEER. The V and J ends lost 4 bases and 2 bases respectively, with 9 bases between them. This CDR3 is CASSPVGTKNIQYF. The CDR3 DNA is TGCGCCAGCAGCCCGGTCGGGACCAAAAACATTCAGTACTTC.

This clonotype was seen once. The V gene is TRBV14, the J gene TRBJ2-1; D uncertain. Per germline, CDR1 SGHDN and CDR2 FVKESK. The CDR3 length is 12 residues. Trimming removed 6 bases at V and 9 bases at J, with 12 bases between. The CDR3 spells CASSWNLGEQFF. The CDR3 coding sequence is TGTGCCAGCAGTTGGAACCTCGGTGAGCAGTTCTTC.

This clonotype was picked up a small number of times. This chain uses TRBV3-1 with TRBJ2-4; the match to TRBD2 covers 8 bases. J lost 3 bases, V lost 3 bases, and 4 bases had no gene match. The germline V gene has CDR1 LGHDT and CDR2 YNNKEL (reference sequence). The length of the CDR3 is 15 residues. As DNA, the CDR3 is TGTGCCAGCAGCCATAGCGGGGCTAGCAAAAACATTCAGTACTTC. It translates to CASSHSGASKNIQYF.

This clonotype was counted only a few times. The chain joins TRBV20-1 to TRBJ2-3; 10 bases are shared with TRBD1. V shed 3 bases, J shed 5 bases, and the junction held 11 bases outside the gene matches. Germline CDR1 DFQATT, CDR2 SNEGSKA (reference sequence). The CDR3 runs to 16 residues. CDR3 sequence: CSASARGQGQGDTQYF. CDR3 DNA: TGCAGTGCTAGTGCCAGGGGACAGGGGCAAGGAGATACGCAGTATTTT.

The rearrangement uses TRBV29-1 and TRBJ2-7, with 12 positions matching TRBD1. J lost 4 bases, V lost 3 bases, and 4 bases had no gene match. Per the germline V gene, CDR1 is SQVTM and CDR2 is ANQGSEA. CDR3 size: 14 residues. The CDR3 reads CSVDGTGGSYEQYF. The CDR3 nucleotides are TGCAGCGTTGACGGGACAGGGGGCTCATACGAGCAGTACTTC.

The chain is built from TRBV15 and TRBJ1-2; tentatively, D is TRBD1 (5 bases). CDR1 LNHNV and CDR2 YYDKDF come from the germline V gene (reference sequence). CDR3 size: 15 residues. Trimming shortened V by 0 bases and J by 2 bases, and 10 bases separated the two germline ends. CDR3 nucleotide sequence: TGTGCCACCAGCAGAGACGAGACAGCCAACTATGGCTACACCTTC. Encoded protein: CATSRDETANYGYTF.

This chain links TRBV2 with TRBJ2-7; 9 nucleotides agree with TRBD2. CDR3 length equals 14 residues. With V trimmed by 8 bases and J by 2 bases, 7 bases remained unmatched. CDR1 SNHLY and CDR2 FYNNEI come from the germline V gene. This chain's CDR3 is CASLGLAGAYEQYF. The CDR3 DNA sequence: TGTGCCAGCCTGGGACTAGCAGGTGCCTACGAGCAGTACTTC.

This clonotype was found a few times. The rearrangement uses TRBV6-6 and TRBJ1-2; D is undetermined. CDR3 length equals 11 residues. Trimming removed 5 bases at V and 7 bases at J, with 8 bases between. The germline V gene has CDR1 MNHNY and CDR2 SVGAGI (reference sequence). DNA of the CDR3: TGTGCCAGCAGTCCGACCGGTGGCTACACCTTC. Residues: CASSPTGGYTF.

The chain carries TRBV28 and TRBJ2-5; TRBD2 aligns across 12 bases. Germline loops: CDR1 MDHEN, CDR2 SYDVKM. Trimming took 2 bases from V and 5 from J; bases not matched to a gene: 12. The CDR3 totals 18 residues. The CDR3 reads CASSLQSIALAGGETQYF. The CDR3 DNA reads TGTGCCAGCAGTTTACAGTCAATTGCCCTAGCGGGGGGGGAGACCCAGTACTTC.

This clonotype has a handful of counts. The rearrangement joins TRBV6-1 to TRBJ2-1; 10 nucleotides align to TRBD1. The CDR3 is made up of 15 amino acids. With V trimmed by 7 bases and J by 5 bases, 8 bases remained unmatched. Germline V gives CDR1 MNHNS, CDR2 SASEGT. Here the CDR3 reads CASISTGGSNNEQFF. CDR3 DNA: TGTGCCAGCATATCGACAGGGGGCTCGAACAATGAGCAGTTCTTC.

The V and J genes are TRBV7-2 and TRBJ2-7, with TRBD1 matching over 9 bases. The V segment lost 5 bases and the J segment 3 bases; nucleotides outside the gene matches: 8. CDR3 length equals 15 residues. Germline assignment: CDR1 SGHTA and CDR2 FQGNSA. The CDR3 reads CASSLSGTGYYEQYF. CDR3 in DNA: TGTGCCAGCAGCCTCTCAGGGACAGGGTACTACGAGCAGTACTTC.

The genes are TRBV28 and TRBJ1-2; D might be TRBD1 (6 bases). V was cut by 11 bases and J by 4 bases, with 20 bases left in between. Per germline, CDR1 MDHEN and CDR2 SYDVKM. CDR3 length: 14 residues. The chain's CDR3 is CASKSTGTSYGYTF. Here the CDR3 DNA reads TGTGCCTCGAAAAGTACCGGGACAAGCTATGGCTACACCTTC.

The CDR3 DNA reads TGTGCCAGCAGCTTAGTGTCGGGAGCGCAGTATTTT. It yields the protein CASSLVSGAQYF. The genes are TRBV11-3 and TRBJ2-3; weak D call: TRBD2 (6 bases). The CDR3 length is 12 residues. The V end was cut by 1 base, the J end by 10 bases, with 9 bases between. Germline assignment: CDR1 SGHNT and CDR2 YENEEA.

This clonotype was seen ten or more times. This chain links TRBV20-1 with TRBJ2-3, with D possibly matching TRBD2 (6 bases). From germline, CDR1 is DFQATT and CDR2 SNEGSKA (reference sequence). The CDR3 consists of 12 residues. The ends were cut back, 1 base at V and 5 bases at J, with 7 bases in the middle. CDR3 coding DNA: TGCAGTGCTAGAGTCGGGGGAGATACGCAGTATTTT. Amino acids: CSARVGGDTQYF.

The rearrangement joins TRBV9 to TRBJ1-2, with TRBD1 matching 7 bases. With 3 bases clipped from V and 2 bases from J, the junction kept 4 bases outside the gene matches. Germline V lookup: CDR1 SGDLS, CDR2 YYNGEE. The CDR3 runs to 14 residues. In nucleotides, the CDR3 is TGTGCCAGCAGCGACGGACAGGACAACTATGGCTACACCTTC. This encodes CASSDGQDNYGYTF.

This clonotype has more than one count but fewer than ten. The DNA for the CDR3 is TGTGCCAGCAGCCCCTTTTTCGGGACCCAGTACTTC. It translates to CASSPFFGTQYF. This chain uses TRBV7-2 with TRBJ2-7; D is uncertain. The J call may be faulty, since TRBJ2-5 better matches the DNA end. The CDR3 contains 12 residues. Germline CDR1 and CDR2: SGHTA and FQGNSA.